The 31 T cell receptor beta chains below all came from one sample that was sequenced in a study of type 1 and type 2 diabetes patients. Amplification started from genomic DNA. The TCR beta CDR3 region was amplified using 30 forward and 13 reverse primers. Each CDR3 protein is one row after TCRdb ran MiXCR on the multiplex PCR reads. The sample consists of fewer than 350,000 distinct CDR3 sequences, more than 40% of them appearing once. The sequenced sample was peripheral blood mononuclear cells (PBMCs). The receptors derive from a man younger than 35 with type 2 diabetes.

This clonotype was counted a single time. A junction boundary mismatches the germline segment, possibly from a read error. The chain is built from TRBV7-7 and TRBJ2-7, with TRBD1 matching 8 bases. This CDR3 has 13 amino acids. The germline gives CDR1 SSHAT, CDR2 FNYEAQ (reference sequence). As DNA, the CDR3 is TGTGCTAGCAGCTTACAGGGGGGCGGCGAGCAGTACTTC. This encodes CASSLQGGGEQYF.

The rearrangement uses TRBV19 and TRBJ1-5, with D hard to call. The CDR3 totals 15 residues. From germline, CDR1 is LNHDA and CDR2 SQIVND (reference sequence). Trimming pared 5 bases from V and 6 bases from J, leaving 17 bases between. The CDR3 nucleotides are TGTGCCAGTAGTCGGAACTCGATTACCAGTCAGCCCCAGCATTTT. Amino acid sequence: CASSRNSITSQPQHF. Full variable domain (rest looked up from reference TRBV19 and TRBJ1-5): DGGITQSPKYLFRKEGQNVTLSCEQNLNHDAMYWYRQDPGQGLRLIYYSQIVNDFQKGDIAEGYSVSREKKESFPLTVTSAQKNPTAFYLCASSRNSITSQPQHFGDGTRLSIL.

This clonotype came up once. CDR3 in DNA: TGTGCCAGCAGTTCCCCGGACAAACACAATGAGCAGTTCTTC. Protein product: CASSSPDKHNEQFF. The chain is built from TRBV28 and TRBJ2-1; D perhaps matches TRBD1 (5 bases). This CDR3 region has 14 residues. Germline V CDR1 and CDR2: MDHEN, SYDVKM. Trimming removed 4 bases from V and 5 bases from J, with 12 bases in between.

The rearrangement uses TRBV7-2 and TRBJ2-5, with TRBD2 matching over 9 bases. Germline CDR1 and CDR2: SGHTA and FQGNSA. Trimming removed 5 bases from V and 5 bases from J; junction bases left unmatched: 15. CDR3 length equals 17 residues. The CDR3 spells CASSQKRPAGGRETQYF. CDR3 nucleotides: TGTGCCAGCAGCCAAAAAAGACCAGCGGGGGGCCGGGAGACCCAGTACTTC.

This clonotype has only a few counts. This chain uses TRBV28 with TRBJ2-3; 8 nucleotides agree with TRBD1. The V gene end was trimmed by 5 bases and the J gene end by 0 bases; junction bases not matched to a gene: 4. Germline CDR1 reads MDHEN; CDR2 reads SYDVKM. This CDR3 region has 15 residues. The CDR3 coding sequence is TGTGCCAGCAGTCAACAGGGGGGCAGCACAGATACGCAGTATTTT. Translation gives CASSQQGGSTDTQYF.

About this clonotype: The junction and the germline gene differ at one end; a read error may be behind it. CDR3 DNA: TGCAGTGCTTGGGACAGGGGCTACGAGCGGTACTTC. Translating it yields CSAWDRGYERYF. The gene calls are TRBV20-1 and TRBJ2-7; 10 nucleotides line up with TRBD1. This CDR3 contains 12 residues. Per the germline V gene, CDR1 is DFQATT and CDR2 is SNEGSKA (reference sequence).

This chain joins TRBV11-2 and TRBJ2-2; TRBD1 matches 7 bases. V was pared by 9 bases and J by 0 bases, with 4 bases of the junction left unmatched. Per germline, CDR1 SGHAT and CDR2 FQNNGV. The length of the CDR3 is 14 residues. CDR3 nucleotide sequence: TGTGCCAGTTCGGGACAGTCGAACACCGGGGAGCTGTTTTTT. Encoded protein: CASSGQSNTGELFF.

This clonotype appeared a few times. V and J are TRBV5-1 and TRBJ1-1; tentative D call: TRBD1 (5 bases). V lost 0 bases, J lost 4 bases, and 10 bases lay in between. CDR1 SGHRS and CDR2 YFSETQ come from the germline V gene. This CDR3 has 14 amino acids. This CDR3 reads CASSLGGVGTEAFF. The CDR3 DNA follows: TGCGCCAGCAGCTTGGGGGGGGTTGGCACTGAAGCTTTCTTT.

This clonotype was observed many times. The rearrangement links TRBV10-3 to TRBJ2-1; no clear D. CDR3 length: 11 amino acids. Trimming left V 10 bases short and J 5 bases short, with 9 bases between. Germline assignment: CDR1 ENHRY and CDR2 SYGVKD. CDR3 sequence: CATTDNNEQFF. The CDR3 nucleotides are TGTGCCACCACCGATAACAATGAGCAGTTCTTC.

The chain employs TRBV10-1 and TRBJ2-7; a possible D gene is TRBD1 (6 bases). The CDR3 is made up of 15 amino acids. Trimming took 6 bases from V and 3 from J, leaving 18 bases between them. Germline V gene sequence: CDR1 WNHNN, CDR2 SYGVQD (reference sequence). CDR3 loop: CASRAGESLLYEQYF. Here the CDR3 DNA reads TGCGCCAGCAGAGCAGGGGAATCTCTCCTCTACGAGCAGTACTTC.

This clonotype was picked up many times. The chain combines TRBV19 with TRBJ1-2; D may be TRBD1 (6 bases). The CDR3 spans 14 residues. Trimming stripped 4 bases from V and 0 bases from J, with 9 bases between. Germline V lookup: CDR1 LNHDA, CDR2 SQIVND (reference sequence). CDR3 nucleotides: TGTGCCAGTAGTAAAGGGGGTTCTAACTATGGCTACACCTTC. Its protein is CASSKGGSNYGYTF.

The chain couples TRBV25-1 to TRBJ2-1, with 8 bases aligning to TRBD2. The trim removed 10 bases at V and 0 bases at J, leaving 5 bases unmatched. This CDR3 has 14 amino acids. CDR1 and CDR2 from the germline V gene are MGHDK and SYGVNS. The CDR3 region is CATRGRNSYNEQFF. The CDR3 DNA reads as TGTGCCACTCGCGGGAGGAACTCCTACAATGAGCAGTTCTTC. Together with reference TRBV25-1 and TRBJ2-1, the CDR3 gives the full variable domain: EADIYQTPRYLVIGTGKKITLECSQTMGHDKMYWYQQDPGMELHLIHYSYGVNSTEKGDLSSESTVSRIRTEHFPLTLESARPSHTSQYLCATRGRNSYNEQFFGPGTRLTVL.

V and J are TRBV6-1 and TRBJ2-3; 9 nucleotides line up with TRBD1. Trimming removed 11 bases from V and 4 bases from J; junction bases left unmatched: 4. CDR3 length equals 12 residues. The V gene's germline CDR1 is MNHNS and CDR2 SASEGT. CDR3 DNA sequence: TGTGCCTCCGGACAGGGGCCAGATACGCAGTATTTT. Protein sequence: CASGQGPDTQYF.

This clonotype was seen at least ten times. The V call is TRBV2, the J call TRBJ1-1, with no clear D. This CDR3 has 13 amino acids. V lost 7 bases, J lost 1 base, and 10 bases lay in between. Germline V gene sequence: CDR1 SNHLY, CDR2 FYNNEI. In nucleotides, the CDR3 is TGTGCCAGCACGATGCGGGAGAACACTGAAGCTTTCTTT. As protein: CASTMRENTEAFF.

This clonotype has only one observation. This chain joins TRBV20-1 and TRBJ1-1, with TRBD1 matching over 9 bases. The CDR3 length is 14 residues. Germline V gene data show CDR1 as DFQATT and CDR2 as SNEGSKA (reference sequence). The V and J ends lost 5 bases and 6 bases, in that order; junction bases with no gene match: 10. CDR3 region: CSAATGGRGAEAFF. CDR3 in DNA: TGCAGTGCTGCTACAGGGGGCCGAGGAGCTGAAGCTTTCTTT.

This clonotype was observed at least ten times. This rearrangement joins TRBV7-9 to TRBJ2-7, with 7 positions matching TRBD1. In germline, CDR1 is SEHNR, CDR2 FQNEAQ (reference sequence). CDR3 length: 14 residues. V shed 6 bases and J 7 bases; nucleotides not matched to a gene: 12. CDR3 DNA: TGTGCCAGCAGTCCAGGGGGTATGGGCGGGGAGCAGTACTTC. Protein product: CASSPGGMGGEQYF.

V is TRBV4-1 and J is TRBJ1-5; D is ambiguous. Germline V CDR1 and CDR2: MGHRA, YSYEKL. This CDR3 contains 14 residues. V was pared by 0 bases and J by 9 bases, with 12 bases between. The CDR3: CASSQEPGDTPQHF. Written as DNA, the CDR3 is TGCGCCAGCAGCCAAGAACCGGGAGATACGCCCCAGCATTTT.

This clonotype was observed at least ten times. The chain recombines TRBV2 with TRBJ1-6; D might be TRBD1 (5 bases). Between the trimmed V and J ends, which lost 3 bases and 8 bases, there was a span of 11 bases. The CDR3 contains 14 residues. CDR1 is SNHLY and CDR2 is FYNNEI in the germline V gene. The CDR3: CASSDRTMDSPLHF. The CDR3 DNA reads TGTGCCAGCAGTGATAGGACAATGGATTCACCCCTCCACTTT.

The chain is built from TRBV7-9 and TRBJ1-5; tentative D call: TRBD1 (6 bases). CDR1 is SEHNR, CDR2 FQNEAQ, per germline (reference sequence). V was shortened by 4 bases and J by 8 bases, with 15 bases between the two germline ends. This CDR3 is built from 14 residues. Here the CDR3 DNA reads TGTGCCAGCAGCTGCTGCGTGGGGGCCGAGCCCCAGCATTTT. Translation: CASSCCVGAEPQHF.

The genes are TRBV29-1 and TRBJ2-7, with D possibly TRBD2 on 6 matching bases. The V end lost 0 bases, the J end lost 7 bases, and 7 bases lay between the germline ends. The CDR3 has 11 residues. Germline CDR1 and CDR2: SQVTM and ANQGSEA. The CDR3 sequence is CSVEDRGEQYF. CDR3 in DNA: TGCAGCGTTGAAGATCGGGGGGAGCAGTACTTC.

J is TRBJ1-2 and V is TRBV2; tentative D call: TRBD1 (5 bases). This CDR3 contains 13 residues. CDR1 and CDR2 from the germline V gene are SNHLY and FYNNEI. Trimming took off 7 bases at V and 4 bases at J, with 13 bases between the two ends. The CDR3 region is CASTTGGPYGYTF. The CDR3 bases are TGTGCCAGCACCACCGGGGGTCCCTATGGCTACACCTTC.

The V gene is TRBV30, the J gene TRBJ2-2; D gene uncertain. The ends were cut back, 5 bases at V and 8 bases at J, with 21 bases in the middle. Germline V lookup: CDR1 GTSNPN, CDR2 SVGIG (reference sequence). This CDR3 has 15 residues. The CDR3 bases are TGTGCCTGGGGATGGGGTGAGACTGCGTGGGGGGAGCTGTTTTTT. Amino acid sequence: CAWGWGETAWGELFF.

The rearrangement uses TRBV20-1 and TRBJ2-2; D might be TRBD2 (6 bases). This CDR3 has 15 residues. V lost 3 bases to trimming and J lost 2 bases, with 13 bases between them. Per the germline V gene, CDR1 is DFQATT and CDR2 is SNEGSKA (reference sequence). CDR3 sequence: CSASSRGLNTGELFF. The CDR3 bases are TGCAGTGCTAGTTCGCGGGGCTTAAACACCGGGGAGCTGTTTTTT.

This clonotype has just a few counts. The chain couples TRBV12-3 or TRBV12-4 to TRBJ1-2; no clear D. The CDR3 sequence is 14 residues long. Trimming shortened V by 3 bases and J by 4 bases, and 12 bases separated the two germline ends. The CDR3 DNA sequence: TGTGCCAGCAGTTTCCTGGACCGTCCCTATGGCTACACCTTC. This encodes CASSFLDRPYGYTF.

This CDR3 reads CASSALVVRSYRAFF. CDR3 DNA: TGTGCCAGCAGTGCCCTCGTCGTAAGGTCCTATAGGGCTTTCTTT. The rearrangement links TRBV2 to TRBJ1-1; D uncertain. V was clipped by 4 bases and J by 11 bases, with 23 bases between them. The CDR3 loop spans 15 amino acids. Germline CDR1 is SNHLY and CDR2 is FYNNEI.

The chain combines TRBV28 with TRBJ2-7, with TRBD2 identical over 11 bases. The CDR3 is 17 amino acids. The germline CDR1 and CDR2 sequences are MDHEN and SYDVKM. After removal of 5 bases from V and 7 bases from J, the junction contained 16 bases not matched to a gene. In DNA, the CDR3 is TGTGCCAGCAGTGAATACTTCCCCACTAGCGGGAGTTTTGAGCAGTACTTC. Translated: CASSEYFPTSGSFEQYF.

The rearrangement links TRBV19 to TRBJ1-1, with D possibly TRBD1 on 6 matching bases. This CDR3 has 14 residues. V was shortened by 3 bases and J by 5 bases, with 13 bases between the two germline ends. Germline V gives CDR1 LNHDA, CDR2 SQIVND (reference sequence). The CDR3 DNA reads as TGTGCCAGTAGTATGAGGGGGTTCGGAACTGAAGCTTTCTTT. Translating gives CASSMRGFGTEAFF.

The V gene is TRBV5-1, the J gene TRBJ2-5, with 12 bases matching TRBD2. The germline CDR1 and CDR2 sequences are SGHRS and YFSETQ. CDR3 length equals 19 residues. With V trimmed by 2 bases and J by 5 bases, 16 bases remained unmatched. The CDR3 protein is CASSFGRLAGVPWDETQYF. CDR3 DNA: TGCGCCAGCAGCTTTGGGAGACTAGCGGGAGTGCCCTGGGATGAGACCCAGTACTTC. Together with reference TRBV5-1 and TRBJ2-5, the CDR3 gives the full variable domain: KAGVTQTPRYLIKTRGQQVTLSCSPISGHRSVSWYQQTPGQGLQFLFEYFSETQRNKGNFPGRFSGRQFSNSRSEMNVSTLELGDSALYLCASSFGRLAGVPWDETQYFGPGTRLLVL.

The chain combines TRBV4-1 with TRBJ2-5; 7 bases match TRBD1. Near its end, the DNA agrees better with TRBJ2-1, so the J call may be wrong. The CDR3 is 15 amino acids. From germline, CDR1 is MGHRA and CDR2 YSYEKL. The CDR3 spells CASSLDRATFNEQFF. The DNA of the CDR3 is TGCGCCAGCAGTCTAGACAGGGCTACGTTCAATGAGCAGTTCTTC.

The V call is TRBV20-1, the J call TRBJ2-2; 10 bases match TRBD2. V lost 3 bases and J lost 0; bases outside the gene matches: 7. This CDR3 region has 17 residues. Germline-derived CDR1 and CDR2 are DFQATT and SNEGSKA (reference sequence). This chain's CDR3 is CSARVSSGRANTGELFF. The CDR3 bases are TGCAGTGCTAGGGTTTCTAGCGGGAGAGCGAACACCGGGGAGCTGTTTTTT.

This clonotype has more than one count but fewer than ten. This chain connects TRBV20-1 to TRBJ1-5, with TRBD1 identical over 8 bases. The CDR3 has 15 amino acids. The V gene's germline CDR1 is DFQATT and CDR2 SNEGSKA (reference sequence). V trimming: 4 bases; J trimming: 0 bases; junction bases outside the gene matches: 5. In DNA form, the CDR3 reads TGCAGTGCTACCCCCGGGACAGGTAGCAATCAGCCCCAGCATTTT. Its translation: CSATPGTGSNQPQHF.